One TCR beta chain is described in this entry. The target antigen is unknown. The data were produced by immunoSEQ multiplex PCR, yet TCRdb's version contains in-frame clones alone and is incomplete. In the table there are fewer than 65,000 clones, approximately 88% of which are singletons. This record belongs to a study of graft-versus-host responses after intestinal transplantation. Study summary: Multivisceral, liver-intestinal, or isolated intestinal transplants were received by the recipients. Once they had received anti-thymocyte globulin induction, all recipients took tacrolimus and steroids for approximately three years.

Study conclusions and caveats: Early post-transplant HvG declines tracked with peak circulating GvH clone levels. Recipient-marrow GvH clones were detected, some having first appeared in ileum or blood.

The TCR originated in a human donor who was the organ donor for an intestinal transplant. This sample comprised unstimulated CD4+ T cells sorted from spleen or lymph node cells, obtained before transplant.

In DNA form, the CDR3 reads TGTGCCAGCAGCTTGGACAGGGGGCGGGATGGCTACACCTTC. Translated: CASSLDRGRDGYTF. The rearrangement links TRBV7-2 to TRBJ1-2, with 11 bases lining up with TRBD1. Germline CDR1 SGHTA, CDR2 FQGNSA. Losses at the gene ends were 3 bases for V and 6 bases for J; bases not matched to a gene: 3. This CDR3 is built from 14 residues. The full variable domain, with the rest looked up from reference TRBV7-2 and TRBJ1-2, is GAGVSQSPSNKVTEKGKDVELRCDPISGHTALYWYRQSLGQGLEFLIYFQGNSAPDKSGLPSDRFSAERTGGSVSTLTIQRTQQEDSAVYLCASSLDRGRDGYTFGSGTRLTVV.